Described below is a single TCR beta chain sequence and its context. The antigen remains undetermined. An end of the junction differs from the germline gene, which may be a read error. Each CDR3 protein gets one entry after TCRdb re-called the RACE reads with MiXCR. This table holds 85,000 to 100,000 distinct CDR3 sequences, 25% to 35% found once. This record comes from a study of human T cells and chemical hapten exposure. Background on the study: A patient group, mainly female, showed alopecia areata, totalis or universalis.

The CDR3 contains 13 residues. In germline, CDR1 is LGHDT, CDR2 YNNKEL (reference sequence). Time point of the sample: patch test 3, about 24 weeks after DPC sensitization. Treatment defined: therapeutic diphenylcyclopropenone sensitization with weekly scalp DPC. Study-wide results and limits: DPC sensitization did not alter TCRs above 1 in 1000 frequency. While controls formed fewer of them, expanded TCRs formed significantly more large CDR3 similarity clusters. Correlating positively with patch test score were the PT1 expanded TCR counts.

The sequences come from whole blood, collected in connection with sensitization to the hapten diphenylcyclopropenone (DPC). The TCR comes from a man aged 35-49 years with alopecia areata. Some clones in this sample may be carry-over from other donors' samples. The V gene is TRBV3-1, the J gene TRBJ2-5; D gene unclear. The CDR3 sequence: CASRQEPKQTQYF. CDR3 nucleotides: TGTGCCAGCAGACAAGAGCCCAAGCAGACCCAGTACTTC.